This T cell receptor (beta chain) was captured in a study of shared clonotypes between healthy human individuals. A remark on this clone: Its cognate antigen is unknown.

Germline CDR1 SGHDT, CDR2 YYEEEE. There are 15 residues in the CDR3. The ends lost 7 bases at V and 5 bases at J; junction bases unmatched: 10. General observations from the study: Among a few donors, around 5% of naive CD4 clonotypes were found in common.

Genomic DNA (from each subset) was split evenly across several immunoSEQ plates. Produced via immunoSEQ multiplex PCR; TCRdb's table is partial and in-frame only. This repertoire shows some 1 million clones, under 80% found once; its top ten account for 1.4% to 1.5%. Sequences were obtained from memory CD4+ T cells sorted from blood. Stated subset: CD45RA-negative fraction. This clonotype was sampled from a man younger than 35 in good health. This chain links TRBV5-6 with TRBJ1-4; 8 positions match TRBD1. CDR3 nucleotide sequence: TGTGCCAGCGGTAAGGGGGACAGGCTAAATGAAAAACTGTTTTTT. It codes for CASGKGDRLNEKLFF.